Each of the 26 T cell receptor beta chains below was sequenced from the same sample in a study of shared clonotypes between healthy human individuals (dated by TCRdb to the early 2020s). The library was prepared using the immunoSEQ multiplex PCR assay. Not all clones reach the TCRdb copy of this immuneACCESS table, which keeps in-frame sequences only. Checked studies attribute under half of the gap to unresolved V genes and leave the rest unexplained. Across this sample there are under 1,100,000 clones, with around 82% seen only once. The top ten clones comprise 0.61% of the sample. The material sequenced was memory CD4+ T cells from PBMCs. Sample cell subset or site, as interpreted from the label and publication: CD45RA-negative fraction. The source is a young man in good health. Some clones in this sample may be carry-over from other donors' samples.

This chain joins TRBV2 and TRBJ1-5, with D unclear. Between the trimmed V and J ends, which lost 8 bases and 2 bases, there was a span of 16 bases. CDR3 length: 15 residues. Germline V gives CDR1 SNHLY, CDR2 FYNNEI. CDR3 sequence (DNA): TGTGCCAGCTCTCAGGCGGACGCAGGCAATCAGCCCCAGCATTTT. Its translation: CASSQADAGNQPQHF.

This chain joins TRBV9 and TRBJ2-5, with D uncertain. This CDR3 spans 15 amino acids. Germline CDR1 is SGDLS and CDR2 is YYNGEE. With 0 bases removed from V and 1 base from J, the gap between germline ends came to 10 bases. The CDR3: CASSVAPATQETQYF. The CDR3 DNA follows: TGTGCCAGCAGCGTAGCACCAGCGACCCAAGAGACCCAGTACTTC.

The V and J genes are TRBV6-1 and TRBJ2-1; D possibly uses TRBD1 or TRBD2 (5 bases each). V was pared by 2 bases and J by 11 bases, with 13 bases between. The CDR3 covers 13 residues. Per the germline V gene, CDR1 is MNHNS and CDR2 is SASEGT. In DNA, the CDR3 is TGTGCCAGCAGTGAAATTCCCCGGGACCAGCAGTTCTTC. Translated: CASSEIPRDQQFF.

V usage is TRBV4-1 and J usage is TRBJ2-7; D might be TRBD2 (5 bases). The germline CDR1 and CDR2 sequences are MGHRA and YSYEKL. Trimming pared 3 bases from V and 7 bases from J, leaving 19 bases between. This CDR3 spans 15 amino acids. The DNA of the CDR3 is TGCGCCAGCAGCCAGGGCCTACTAAAAACGGGGGAGCAGTACTTC. It translates to CASSQGLLKTGEQYF.

This clone was counted many times. This chain connects TRBV28 to TRBJ2-5; no clear D gene. This CDR3 has 13 residues. V was shortened by 2 bases and J by 3 bases, with 7 bases between the two germline ends. Germline V gene data show CDR1 as MDHEN and CDR2 as SYDVKM. In DNA, the CDR3 is TGTGCCAGCAGTTTAACCCTAAAAGAGACCCAGTACTTC. It encodes CASSLTLKETQYF.

This clone has only one observation. The J gene is TRBJ1-6, the V gene TRBV2; maybe TRBD1 (5 bases). The V gene's germline CDR1 is SNHLY and CDR2 FYNNEI. The CDR3 runs to 13 residues. Trimming took off 4 bases at V and 7 bases at J, with 8 bases between the two ends. The CDR3: CASSGQLNSPLHF. The CDR3 nucleotides read TGTGCCAGCAGTGGACAGTTAAATTCACCCCTCCACTTT.

Points on this clone: The sample holds other DNA sequences that translate to the same CDR3. V gene TRBV6-6 combines with J gene TRBJ1-1; perhaps TRBD1 as D (6 bases). The germline gives CDR1 MNHNY, CDR2 SVGAGI (reference sequence). V was pared by 2 bases and J by 2 bases, with 9 bases between. The CDR3 has 14 residues. The CDR3 nucleotides are TGTGCCAGCAGTTACGAGGGGGGAAACACTGAAGCTTTCTTT. This gives the protein CASSYEGGNTEAFF.

The V and J genes are TRBV7-2 and TRBJ1-2; D may be TRBD1 (5 bases). V shed 4 bases and J shed 6 bases, with 15 bases lying between them. Germline assignment: CDR1 SGHTA and CDR2 FQGNSA. The CDR3 totals 14 residues. The CDR3 spells CASSSDSQLDGYTF. CDR3 sequence (DNA): TGTGCCAGCAGCTCAGACAGTCAGCTGGATGGCTACACCTTC. The whole variable domain, remainder taken from reference TRBV7-2 and TRBJ1-2, is GAGVSQSPSNKVTEKGKDVELRCDPISGHTALYWYRQSLGQGLEFLIYFQGNSAPDKSGLPSDRFSAERTGGSVSTLTIQRTQQEDSAVYLCASSSDSQLDGYTFGSGTRLTVV.

This rearrangement joins TRBV5-1 to TRBJ1-5, with a possible D match to TRBD1 (5 bases). Germline V gene lookup returns CDR1 SGHRS and CDR2 YFSETQ. The CDR3 is made up of 14 amino acids. V lost 4 bases and J lost 4, with 12 bases in between. The DNA of the CDR3 is TGCGCCAGCAGCGGGGGAGAGGGGAATCAGCCCCAGCATTTT. Translation: CASSGGEGNQPQHF.

The DNA of the CDR3 is TGTGCCAGCAAAGTGGGGGCCCCAATACTCTACGAGCAGTACTTC. This codes for CASKVGAPILYEQYF. The genes are TRBV27 and TRBJ2-7, with D perhaps TRBD1 (6 bases). The CDR3 is made up of 15 amino acids. Trimming pared 7 bases from V and 3 bases from J, leaving 19 bases between. Germline values: CDR1 MNHEY, CDR2 SMNVEV (reference sequence).

The gene calls are TRBV10-1 and TRBJ2-7; D ambiguous. V gave up 0 bases and J gave up 3 bases, with 12 bases separating them. The CDR3 runs to 15 residues. The germline V gene encodes CDR1 WNHNN and CDR2 SYGVQD (reference sequence). The CDR3 bases are TGCGCCAGCAGTGAGTCGATAATTAGTGGCTACGAGCAGTACTTC. It encodes CASSESIISGYEQYF.

The CDR3 DNA follows: TGCGCCAGCAGCTCGACAGGGGTCCAGGGCACCGGGGAGCTGTTTTTT. Amino acid sequence: CASSSTGVQGTGELFF. The chain is built from TRBV5-1 and TRBJ2-2; 8 bases agree with TRBD1. The CDR3 is 16 residues long. The germline gives CDR1 SGHRS, CDR2 YFSETQ. V lost 3 bases and J lost 4; bases outside the gene matches: 8.

V gene TRBV28 combines with J gene TRBJ1-4, with TRBD1 matching over 9 bases. V dropped 6 bases and J dropped 0; count of bases not matched to a gene: 8. The CDR3 is 17 amino acids. Per the germline V gene, CDR1 is MDHEN and CDR2 is SYDVKM. In nucleotides, the CDR3 is TGTGCCAGCAGCCCGGGGACAGGGAGAGCAACTAATGAAAAACTGTTTTTT. It codes for CASSPGTGRATNEKLFF.

The chain is built from TRBV7-2 and TRBJ2-2, with 8 bases matching TRBD1. The CDR3 totals 15 residues. V shed 5 bases and J 7 bases; nucleotides not matched to a gene: 9. Germline V CDR1 and CDR2: SGHTA, FQGNSA. Here the CDR3 DNA reads TGTGCCAGCAGCCCCCGACAGGGGCAGGGCGGGGAGCTGTTTTTT. Its translation: CASSPRQGQGGELFF.

The sample holds a few counts of this clone. The V and J genes are TRBV5-6 and TRBJ1-3; D unclear. Germline V lookup: CDR1 SGHDT, CDR2 YYEEEE. V dropped 3 bases and J dropped 0 bases, with 13 bases sitting between them. This CDR3 has 16 amino acids. CDR3 DNA sequence: TGTGCCAGCAGCTCCTCCAACCGGGTCTCTGGAAACACCATATATTTT. It specifies CASSSSNRVSGNTIYF.

This chain uses TRBV28 with TRBJ1-2; D unresolved. Germline loops: CDR1 MDHEN, CDR2 SYDVKM. V was trimmed by 8 bases and J by 4 bases, leaving 17 bases between them. This CDR3 is 14 amino acids long. CDR3 bases: TGTGCCAGCGCGCTTGGGTCCCGGAGCTATGGCTACACCTTC. This encodes CASALGSRSYGYTF.

This clone has more than one count but fewer than ten. The chain carries TRBV6-1 and TRBJ2-1; 14 bases match TRBD2. V was pared by 4 bases and J by 1 base, with 3 bases of the junction left unmatched. The germline gives CDR1 MNHNS, CDR2 SASEGT. This CDR3 is built from 17 residues. CDR3 coding DNA: TGTGCCAGCAGTGGGAGGACTAGCGGGAGGTCCTACAATGAGCAGTTCTTC. Translated, it gives CASSGRTSGRSYNEQFF.

As to this clone: The sample contains more than one DNA sequence encoding this CDR3. V and J are TRBV2 and TRBJ1-1; D not resolved. Trimming removed 4 bases from V and 3 bases from J, with 9 bases in between. CDR1 SNHLY and CDR2 FYNNEI come from the germline V gene. This CDR3 is built from 13 residues. CDR3 sequence reads: CASSGEVDTEAFF. The CDR3 nucleotides are TGTGCCAGCAGTGGCGAGGTCGACACTGAAGCTTTCTTT. The whole variable domain, filled in from reference TRBV2 and TRBJ1-1, reads EPEVTQTPSHQVTQMGQEVILRCVPISNHLYFYWYRQILGQKVEFLVSFYNNEISEKSEIFDDQFSVERPDGSNFTLKIRSTKLEDSAMYFCASSGEVDTEAFFGQGTRLTVV.

The DNA for the CDR3 is TGTGCCAGCAGTTCGACGAGAGGGGGCAGATCCTACAATGAGCAGTTCTTC. It yields the protein CASSSTRGGRSYNEQFF. V is TRBV11-2 and J is TRBJ2-1, with 7 bases that match TRBD1. Germline values: CDR1 SGHAT, CDR2 FQNNGV. V dropped 6 bases and J dropped 1; count of bases not matched to a gene: 12. The CDR3 covers 17 residues.

The chain is built from TRBV5-1 and TRBJ2-3; D is tentatively TRBD1 or TRBD2 (6 bases each). The V gene's germline CDR1 is SGHRS and CDR2 YFSETQ. V was cut by 4 bases and J by 6 bases, with 18 bases left in between. This CDR3 is 15 amino acids long. The CDR3: CASSRGAGQGDTQYF. The DNA of the CDR3 is TGCGCCAGCAGCCGGGGAGCGGGCCAGGGGGATACGCAGTATTTT.

V usage is TRBV29-1 and J usage is TRBJ1-6, with D possibly being TRBD1 (6 bases). This CDR3 comprises 13 residues. CDR1 and CDR2 (germline): SQVTM, ANQGSEA. V was cut by 4 bases and J by 10 bases, with 14 bases left in between. The CDR3 DNA reads TGCAGCGTTGTGTCAGGGGAAGGGTCACCCCTCCACTTT. Its translation is CSVVSGEGSPLHF.

This chain uses TRBV19 with TRBJ1-1, with D uncertain. The CDR3 length is 14 residues. V lost 6 bases, J lost 5 bases, and 16 bases lay in between. The germline V gene has CDR1 LNHDA and CDR2 SQIVND (reference sequence). The chain's CDR3 is CASSPPVGRTEAFF. The CDR3 DNA sequence: TGTGCCAGTAGCCCGCCGGTGGGGAGAACTGAAGCTTTCTTT.

V usage is TRBV7-7 and J usage is TRBJ2-2, with D unresolved. Germline-derived CDR1 and CDR2 are SSHAT and FNYEAQ (reference sequence). The V and J ends lost 4 bases and 6 bases respectively, with 12 bases between them. This CDR3 has 14 residues. CDR3 amino acids: CASSSNYLAGELFF. CDR3 bases: TGTGCCAGCAGCTCCAACTACTTGGCCGGGGAGCTGTTTTTT.

In the case of this clone: Other nucleotide sequences from this sample produce the same CDR3. J is TRBJ1-1 and V is TRBV18; weak D call: TRBD1 (6 bases). The CDR3 consists of 15 residues. Germline V gene lookup returns CDR1 KGHSH and CDR2 LQKENI. V was pared by 3 bases and J by 2 bases, with 13 bases between. This CDR3 is CASSPPTGGNTEAFF. In DNA, the CDR3 is TGTGCCAGCTCACCCCCGACAGGCGGAAACACTGAAGCTTTCTTT.

This chain connects TRBV28 to TRBJ1-2; D is possibly TRBD1 (5 bases). V gave up 6 bases and J gave up 11 bases, with 16 bases separating them. The germline CDR1 and CDR2 sequences are MDHEN and SYDVKM. The CDR3 is made up of 12 amino acids. The CDR3 sequence: CASSPPRRTYTF. The DNA of the CDR3 is TGTGCCAGCAGCCCCCCGAGGAGGACATACACCTTC.

This chain links TRBV5-4 with TRBJ1-1; TRBD1 might be the D (5 bases). V lost 0 bases, J lost 6 bases, and 9 bases lay in between. The CDR3 spans 13 residues. Germline values: CDR1 SGHNT, CDR2 YYREEE (reference sequence). CDR3 protein: CASSLADSPEAFF. As DNA, the CDR3 is TGTGCCAGCAGCTTGGCCGACAGCCCTGAAGCTTTCTTT.